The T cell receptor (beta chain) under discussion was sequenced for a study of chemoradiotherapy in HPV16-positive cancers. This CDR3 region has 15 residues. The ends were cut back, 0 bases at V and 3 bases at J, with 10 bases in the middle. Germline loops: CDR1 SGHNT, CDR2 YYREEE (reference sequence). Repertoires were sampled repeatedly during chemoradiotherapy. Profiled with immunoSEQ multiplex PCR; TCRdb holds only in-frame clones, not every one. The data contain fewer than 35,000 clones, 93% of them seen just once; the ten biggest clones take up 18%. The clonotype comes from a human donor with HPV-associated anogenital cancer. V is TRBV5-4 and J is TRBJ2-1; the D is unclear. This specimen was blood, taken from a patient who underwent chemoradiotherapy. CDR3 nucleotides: TGTGCCAGCAGCTTGGCCGGGCTACTCTACAATGAGCAGTTCTTC. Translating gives CASSLAGLLYNEQFF.